These 5 T cell receptor beta chains came from one sample sequenced in a study of cytomegalovirus exposure and HLA in healthy donors. Vbeta (60) and Jbeta (13) primers were used in the PCR. Repertoires were generated with immunoSEQ multiplex PCR, while TCRdb's copy carries only in-frame clones and drops some. The sample gives around 170,000 clones, approximately 82% of which show up once; about 1.5% is in the top ten. Source material: PBMCs. The receptor set was obtained from a male donor in good health and CMV-seronegative.

As concerns this clone: This CDR3 is also generated by other DNA sequences in the sample. J is TRBJ1-1 and V is TRBV5-4, with D possibly matching TRBD1 (6 bases). Germline CDR1 is SGHNT and CDR2 is YYREEE (reference sequence). Trimming removed 4 bases from V and 11 bases from J, with 18 bases in between. CDR3 size: 13 residues. The CDR3 coding sequence is TGTGCCAGCAGCCCTGGGACGGGGGGCGCGGCTTTCTTT. Translating it yields CASSPGTGGAAFF.

This clone was counted between two and nine times. This chain links TRBV5-1 with TRBJ2-1, with a weak D call TRBD2 (5 bases). V was clipped by 4 bases and J by 6 bases, with 17 bases between them. CDR1 is SGHRS and CDR2 is YFSETQ in the germline V gene. The CDR3 covers 15 residues. The CDR3 nucleotides read TGCGCCAGCAGCCCCCCCGGGGAAGTTGGCAATGAGCAGTTCTTC. It codes for CASSPPGEVGNEQFF. Complete variable domain (other parts from reference TRBV5-1 and TRBJ2-1): KAGVTQTPRYLIKTRGQQVTLSCSPISGHRSVSWYQQTPGQGLQFLFEYFSETQRNKGNFPGRFSGRQFSNSRSEMNVSTLELGDSALYLCASSPPGEVGNEQFFGPGTRLTVL.

In DNA, the CDR3 is TGCGCCACCCAGCCGGGGACGAACACCGGGGAGCTGTTTTTT. Translated, it gives CATQPGTNTGELFF. The gene calls are TRBV5-1 and TRBJ2-2; D possibly corresponds to TRBD2 (5 bases). Trimming took off 9 bases at V and 0 bases at J, with 12 bases between the two ends. Germline-derived CDR1 and CDR2 are SGHRS and YFSETQ. The CDR3 has 14 amino acids.

The chain recombines TRBV4-1 with TRBJ1-1; 8 positions match TRBD1. The V gene end was trimmed by 1 base and the J gene end by 6 bases; junction bases not matched to a gene: 4. The germline V gene encodes CDR1 MGHRA and CDR2 YSYEKL. CDR3 length: 14 amino acids. CDR3 sequence reads: CASSQAQGAPEAFF. For the CDR3, the DNA is TGCGCCAGCAGCCAAGCCCAGGGGGCCCCTGAAGCTTTCTTT.

The chain recombines TRBV4-2 with TRBJ1-2, with D perhaps matching TRBD1 (6 bases). Germline-derived CDR1 and CDR2 are LGHNA and YNFKEQ. V lost 1 base and J 6 bases, leaving 12 bases between the germline ends. The CDR3 covers 14 residues. CDR3 DNA: TGTGCCAGCAGCCAAGTTGAACGGACAGATGGCTACACCTTC. It is translated as CASSQVERTDGYTF.